This TCR beta chain comes out of a study of CD8+ T cells in alopecia areata. Study details: Twice a day, 5 to 10 mg of oral tofacitinib was administered to treated patients. Treatment ran 6 to 18 months, with 6 months of follow-up afterward.

The CDR3 is 13 residues long. Germline V gene data show CDR1 as MNHNY and CDR2 as SVGAGI (reference sequence). V was pared by 6 bases and J by 5 bases, with 7 bases of the junction left unmatched. This clone was picked up a small number of times. Its antigen is not known. Collection of lesional scalp punch biopsies and peripheral blood was performed in alopecia areata patients. In each case, RNA was isolated and then reverse transcribed into cDNA as the sequencing template. Assay: immunoSEQ multiplex PCR; the TCRdb copy retains only in-frame clones and omits some. This table has roughly 140,000 clones, about 51% appearing once. General study findings and limits: Scalp lesions, especially in alopecia totalis/universalis, had higher clonality than normal scalp.

The V call is TRBV6-6, the J call TRBJ2-7; 7 bases align to TRBD1. This receptor was taken from a human donor with alopecia areata. Source: CD4+ T cells sorted from blood, taken at week 0. The CDR3: CASRTTGDHEQYF. CDR3 DNA: TGTGCCAGCAGGACAACAGGGGACCACGAGCAGTACTTC.